This passage covers 4 T cell receptor beta chains from one sample sequenced in a study of blood T cells in healthy people across ages. Together with a sample-barcoded 5' primer, a J-beta primer mix was included in a second PCR lasting about 7 to 11 cycles. A single record per CDR3 protein comes from TCRdb applying MiXCR to the 5' RACE reads. The sample yields approximately 360,000 distinct CDR3 sequences, approximately 47% seen once. The specimen sequenced was blood. These receptor sequences come from a man aged 55 to 69 in good health.

The rearrangement links TRBV7-9 to TRBJ2-5, with D perhaps TRBD1 (6 bases). The CDR3 loop spans 14 amino acids. The germline CDR1 and CDR2 sequences are SEHNR and FQNEAQ (reference sequence). The V gene lost 7 bases and the J gene lost 1 base, with 13 bases spanning the gap. CDR3 in DNA: TGTGCCAGCACGCCGGGACAACTCCAAGAGACCCAGTACTTC. Translated, it gives CASTPGQLQETQYF. Looking up the rest from reference TRBV7-9 and TRBJ2-5 gives the full variable domain: DTGVSQNPRHKITKRGQNVTFRCDPISEHNRLYWYRQTLGQGPEFLTYFQNEAQLEKSRLLSDRFSAERPKGSFSTLEIQRTEQGDSAMYLCASTPGQLQETQYFGPGTRLLVL.

The chain recombines TRBV3-1 with TRBJ2-5, with TRBD2 identical over 12 bases. Trimming took 0 bases from V and 5 from J; bases not matched to a gene: 4. The CDR3 spans 16 residues. Germline assignment: CDR1 LGHDT and CDR2 YNNKEL (reference sequence). CDR3 nucleotides: TGTGCCAGCAGCCAAGAACGACTAGCGGGAGAGGAGACCCAGTACTTC. Its translation: CASSQERLAGEETQYF.

The chain combines TRBV25-1 with TRBJ2-7; unclear D gene. The V end lost 2 bases, the J end lost 4 bases, and 12 bases lay between the germline ends. Germline lookup yields CDR1 MGHDK and CDR2 SYGVNS. This CDR3 is built from 14 residues. This CDR3 reads CASSEGFGMYEQYF. The CDR3 DNA reads TGTGCCAGCAGTGAAGGATTTGGGATGTACGAGCAGTACTTC.

V is TRBV6-6 and J is TRBJ2-4; 8 bases are shared with TRBD2. The DNA end lines up better with TRBJ2-7; the J call may be wrong. Germline-derived CDR1 and CDR2 are MNHNY and SVGAGI (reference sequence). CDR3 length: 15 residues. This CDR3 reads CASSPLGTSTYEQYF. The CDR3 DNA sequence: TGTGCCAGCAGCCCTTTAGGGACTAGTACCTACGAGCAGTACTTC.